This T cell receptor beta chain is from a study of beta chain features in type 1 diabetes (dated by TCRdb to the late 2010s). Study-wide context: No differences in mean age, gender distribution, total cell number or subset yield were found between patients and healthy donors. A total of approximately 99,000,000 sorted cells were examined across all samples, and RNA yield correlated strongly with the number of cells per subset. In the study, recently diagnosed type 1 diabetes patients and matched healthy donors were compared on the TCRB repertoires of their sorted circulating CD4+ T cell subsets. Regulatory and stem cell-like memory subsets were isolated from only 8 patients and about eight healthy donors, whereas naive and central memory subsets came from all 30 or so donors. Points the paper makes about the study in general: HLA sub-analyses involved small numbers of individuals, so any influence of HLA type on TCRB rearrangement remained unresolved. Fewer insertions and more nucleotide deletions at VDJ recombination sites were observed in patients with type 1 diabetes, implying thymic rearrangement abnormalities. Type 1 diabetes patients showed a moderate but significant shortening of TCRB CDR3 length in all four CD4+ subsets. Shorter templates might be favored by PCR, yet because patient and control samples were amplified and corrected together, any such skew would affect both groups equally. Because cDNA was sequenced instead of genomic DNA, activated cells with high expression could be over-represented, although the groups did not differ in activation or CD3 levels. Naive, central memory and regulatory TCRB repertoires appeared more similar among patients than among healthy donors.

Deletion took 3 bases off V and 6 bases off J, with a span of 5 bases between the germline ends. CDR1 SEHNR and CDR2 FQNEAQ were looked up in the germline V gene (reference sequence). The CDR3 measures 12 amino acids from cysteine to phenylalanine. Only the CDR3 part of the read is kept: 36 bases, read in frame from the first base. The entire amount of isolated RNA was reverse transcribed using the High Capacity cDNA Reverse Transcription Kit, so the sequenced TCRB transcripts were expressed ones. Deep immunoSEQ sequencing was performed on naive, central memory and regulatory T cell samples, with an average of around 3.5 million total reads per sample. Sorted cells were lysed in RLT buffer and RNA was extracted with DNase-treated RNeasy Micro or Mini kits, depending on cell number. To prevent cross-contamination, every cell subset was processed on its own, while patient and healthy donor samples were processed together. Using the immunoSEQ multiplex PCR, TCRB sequences were amplified from cDNA into 87-bp fragments spanning the CDR3 region. Sequencing of the amplicons was performed on the Illumina HiSeq platform. In the authors' own workflow: PCR bias was computationally corrected using synthetic template baselines, reads within Hamming distance 2 were collapsed, and singletons that could not be merged were discarded. Reads were aligned to IMGT to assign V, D and J genes, CDR3 length, and insertions or deletions at six rearrangement sites. Clonotype counts were normalized to sorted cell number within each subset before computing true diversity and Gini coefficients with the tcR R package. Repertoire sharing was quantified using the overlap coefficient calculated on TCRB nucleotide sequences. Out-of-frame TCRB sequences from naive cells were analyzed to stand in for the pre-selection repertoire. Here the immuneACCESS table is served through TCRdb, limited to in-frame sequences with V and J called. Missing clones are a known gap in these copies; in checked studies unresolved V genes cover under half, and the rest lacks a known reason. The V and J calls and clone size come from that table; D and trimming were worked out from the DNA. The sample contains 300,000 to 400,000 clones, about 11% of them found a single time. Of the sample, under 0.02% is held by the ten largest clones.

Each donor gave one peripheral blood draw, averaging roughly 100 mL, which was collected into heparinised tubes. Using a panel that included CD45RO, CCR7, CD25, CD127, CD95 and CD27, naive, central memory, regulatory and stem cell-like memory CD4+ T cells were sorted on a BD FACSAria II. All sorted populations exceeded 95% purity. Right away, PBMCs were isolated by Lymphoprep density gradient centrifugation and were stained directly, with no culture step. So that batch effects would be minimized, each experiment stained and sorted samples in pairs, pairing one healthy donor with one patient. The sample holds many counts of this clone. Its antigen is currently not known. Per-base qualities were not stored, and no clone one base away is much larger.

Material: naive CD4+ T cells from blood. The sample's cell subset or site label is to be understood as: true naive CD4+ T cells. This chain is built from TRBV7-9 and TRBJ2-2, with no confidently assigned D gene. The receptor was isolated from a woman aged 25 to 39 in good health. The CDR3 loop reads CASSLASGELFF. The DNA sequence is given as TGTGCCAGCAGCTTGGCATCCGGGGAGCTGTTTTTT. Beyond the CDR3, the reference TRBV7-9 and TRBJ2-2 genes provide the residues; the full variable domain reads: DTGVSQNPRHKITKRGQNVTFRCDPISEHNRLYWYRQTLGQGPEFLTYFQNEAQLEKSRLLSDRFSAERPKGSFSTLEIQRTEQGDSAMYLCASSLASGELFFGEGSRLTVL.